A selection of T cell receptor beta chains follows, all from one sample in a study of blood T cell repertoires in COVID-19. The table came from immunoSEQ multiplex PCR; TCRdb's copy has only in-frame clones and leaves some out. The profile covers about 200,000 clones, with around 89% appearing a single time and about 0.59% taken by the ten largest. Sequencing was done on a sample of peripheral blood. The receptors here all came from a man between 45 and 60 years old with acute or convalescent COVID-19. Both conserved end residues are part of each CDR3. Fields, in order: J gene, clone size, D gene, V gene, CDR3 DNA, CDR3 protein. The D gene is left open where the match is weak. Size tells how often a clone was seen (once, few, many) or the class of an expanded clone, and some rows leave it out.

>TRBJ2-7|NA|NA|TRBV20-1
TGCAGTGCTAGTTTGGTAGTGAGCTCCTACGAGCAGTACTTC
CSASLVVSSYEQYF
>TRBJ1-2|NA|TRBD1|TRBV19
TGTGCCAGTAGTCTTTACAGGGGGCGACGAGTGGGCTACACCTTC
CASSLYRGRRVGYTF
>TRBJ2-5|NA|TRBD1|TRBV9
TGTGCCAGCAGCGACTGGACAGGGACACAAGAGACCCAGTACTTC
CASSDWTGTQETQYF
>TRBJ1-5|NA|TRBD1|TRBV24-1
TGTGCCACCAGTCCGAGGGGGCGCGGCAATCAGCCCCAGCATTTT
CATSPRGRGNQPQHF
>TRBJ1-3|NA|TRBD1|TRBV7-2
TGTGCCAGCAGCCCGAGGGTCAGGGGGCCTCTTGGAGGAAACACCATATATTTT
CASSPRVRGPLGGNTIYF
>TRBJ1-5|NA|TRBD1|TRBV6-2/TRBV6-3
TGTGCCAGCAGTTATGACAGGGGTAATCAGCCCCAGCATTTT
CASSYDRGNQPQHF
>TRBJ2-7|NA|NA|TRBV6-4
TGTGCCAGCAGTCCTCCCCGGGACACCTACGAGCAGTACTTC
CASSPPRDTYEQYF
>TRBJ1-5|NA|TRBD1|TRBV6-6
TGTGCCAGCAGCCCCGGGACAGGGAACAATCAGCCCCAGCATTTT
CASSPGTGNNQPQHF
>TRBJ1-5|NA|NA|TRBV19
TGTGCCAGTAGTATAGTCCGGGAGTGGGAACAGCCCCAGCATTTT
CASSIVREWEQPQHF
>TRBJ2-2|NA|TRBD1|TRBV4-2
TGTGCCAGCAGCCAAGAAAGGGACAGGGGGCCCCGGTACACCGGGGAGCTGTTTTTT
CASSQERDRGPRYTGELFF
>TRBJ1-6|NA|NA|TRBV19
TGTGCCAGTAGCTGGACGGGGAATTCACCCCTCCACTTT
CASSWTGNSPLHF
>TRBJ2-1|NA|TRBD2|TRBV7-2
TGTGCCAGCAGCTTATCGGCTAGCGGGGCCTACAATGAGCAGTTCTTC
CASSLSASGAYNEQFF
>TRBJ2-3|few|NA|TRBV2
TGTGCCAGCAGTGGACAGGGCACAGATACGCAGTATTTT
CASSGQGTDTQYF
>TRBJ1-4|NA|NA|TRBV2
TGTGCCAGCAGGGGCGAAAAACTGTTTTTT
CASRGEKLFF
>TRBJ2-1|NA|NA|TRBV6-6
TGTGCCAGCAGTCTCCAAGGGAGCGGTCGTAGTCCCAATGAGCAGTTCTTC
CASSLQGSGRSPNEQFF
>TRBJ2-1|NA|NA|TRBV4-2
TGTGCCAGCAGCCAAGCCCCGGTACAGTACAATGAGCAGTTCTTC
CASSQAPVQYNEQFF
>TRBJ1-5|NA|NA|TRBV5-1
TGCGCCAGCAGACCTGGAGAGAATCAGCCCCAGCATTTT
CASRPGENQPQHF
>TRBJ1-6|NA|NA|TRBV10-2
TGCGCCAGCAGTGTACAGGGAACTCCACCCCTCCACTTT
CASSVQGTPPLHF
>TRBJ2-3|NA|TRBD1|TRBV5-1
TGCGCCAGCAGCCCAGGACAGGGTCGGGATACGCAGTATTTT
CASSPGQGRDTQYF
>TRBJ1-1|NA|NA|TRBV27
TGTGCCAGCAGACCCTTCGGGGAATTAAGCAGCACTGAAGCTTTCTTT
CASRPFGELSSTEAFF
>TRBJ1-4|once|NA|TRBV7-9
TGTGCCAGCAGCTTAGGGTACAGCCCCCCGGCAACTAATGAAAAACTGTTTTTT
CASSLGYSPPATNEKLFF
>TRBJ1-1|NA|TRBD1|TRBV5-1
TGCGCCAGCAGCGAGGTAGGGGGCTTGAGTGAAGCTTTCTTT
CASSEVGGLSEAFF
>TRBJ1-5|NA|NA|TRBV6-5
TGTGCCAGCACTTTGATAGGCAATCAGCCCCAGCATTTT
CASTLIGNQPQHF
>TRBJ1-1|NA|NA|TRBV4-3
TGCGCCAGCAGCCAAGTTGGACAGAACACTGAAGCTTTCTTT
CASSQVGQNTEAFF
>TRBJ1-6|NA|TRBD1|TRBV7-9
TGTGCCAGCAGCTTGTTTCAGGGGGAATCACCCCTCCACTTT
CASSLFQGESPLHF
>TRBJ2-3|NA|NA|TRBV4-1
TGCGCCAGCAGCCAAGTGAGAAGTCCTCAAACTAGCACAGATACGCAGTATTTT
CASSQVRSPQTSTDTQYF
>TRBJ1-1|NA|NA|TRBV19
TGTGCCAGTATCTTCCGTCCGAACACTGAAGCTTTCTTT
CASIFRPNTEAFF
>TRBJ2-1|NA|TRBD2|TRBV19
TGTGCCAGTAGTATGGAGCGGGGGGCTGCTATGTCCTACAATGAGCAGTTCTTC
CASSMERGAAMSYNEQFF
>TRBJ2-7|NA|NA|TRBV15
TGTGCCACCAGCAGAGAGGGGGGCGGGACTATCCATATTAACGAGCAGTACTTC
CATSREGGGTIHINEQYF
>TRBJ1-2|once|NA|TRBV9
TGTGCCAGCAGCGTAGGTGTAAACTATGGCTACACCTTC
CASSVGVNYGYTF
>TRBJ2-3|NA|TRBD2|TRBV10-3
TGTGCCATCAGTGTCGGGCGGGGGGGCACAGATACGCAGTATTTT
CAISVGRGGTDTQYF
>TRBJ2-4|NA|NA|TRBV9
TGTGCCAGCAGCGAAGCGGGAGCCAAAAACATTCAGTACTTC
CASSEAGAKNIQYF
>TRBJ2-5|NA|TRBD1|TRBV27
TGTGCCAGCGCATGGGCCGGGACAGGCCAAGAGACCCAGTACTTC
CASAWAGTGQETQYF
>TRBJ1-5|once|NA|TRBV11-2
TGTGCCAGCAGCTTAGATGGTTCGGGAGGGAATCAGCCCCAGCATTTT
CASSLDGSGGNQPQHF
>TRBJ2-2|NA|TRBD1|TRBV27
TGTGCCAGCAGTACACACAACAGGGGCGTCGGCGGGGAGCTGTTTTTT
CASSTHNRGVGGELFF
>TRBJ2-3|NA|NA|TRBV9
TGTGCCAGCAGCCTTCAAGAGAGAGATACGCAGTATTTT
CASSLQERDTQYF
>TRBJ2-1|NA|TRBD2|TRBV20-1
TGCAGTGCTAGTGGGCGGGGGGGTTACAATGAGCAGTTCTTC
CSASGRGGYNEQFF
>TRBJ2-3|NA|TRBD1|TRBV27
TGTGCCAGTGAGCCGGGGACAGGGGGCACAGATACGCAGTATTTT
CASEPGTGGTDTQYF
>TRBJ1-5|NA|NA|TRBV28
TGTGCCAGCTCCTTCGTCGGGTTCCCTGGCAATCAGCCCCAGCATTTT
CASSFVGFPGNQPQHF
>TRBJ1-1|NA|NA|TRBV5-1
TGCGCCAGCAGCTTTGGGACGGGAGCAAACACTGAAGCTTTCTTT
CASSFGTGANTEAFF